These T cell receptor beta chains were read from a single sample in a study of T cells in Graves' hyperthyroidism and ophthalmopathy. TCRdb reprocessed the multiplex PCR reads with MiXCR, giving one entry per CDR3 protein. The sample yields about 420,000 distinct CDR3 sequences, roughly 15% seen once. Sequencing used blood. The receptors originated from a woman between 18 and 29 years old with Graves' hyperthyroidism. Both conserved end residues are part of each CDR3. Fields, in order: D gene, V gene, clone size, CDR3 length, J gene, CDR3 protein, CDR3 DNA. A D gene is named only where the DNA matches it firmly. Some rows mark clone size as missing; the rest say once, few, many or name a class of expanded clone.

d_gene: -; v_gene: TRBV7-8; abundance: many; len: 14; j_gene: TRBJ2-3; CDR3aa: CASSFGGVTDTQYF; CDR3nt: TGTGCCAGCAGCTTCGGCGGTGTCACAGATACGCAGTATTTT
d_gene: -; v_gene: TRBV28; abundance: few; len: 17; j_gene: TRBJ1-4; CDR3aa: CASSFSGPLLNNEKLFF; CDR3nt: TGTGCCAGCAGTTTCTCCGGGCCACTTTTAAATAATGAAAAACTGTTTTTT
d_gene: TRBD1; v_gene: TRBV12-3/TRBV12-4; abundance: few; len: 16; j_gene: TRBJ1-4; CDR3aa: CASSRDTTGDNEKLFF; CDR3nt: TGTGCCAGCAGTCGAGACACGACAGGGGATAATGAAAAACTGTTTTTT
d_gene: -; v_gene: TRBV12-3/TRBV12-4; abundance: many; len: 14; j_gene: TRBJ2-4; CDR3aa: CASSSTEVKNIQYF; CDR3nt: TGTGCCAGCAGTTCGACTGAGGTCAAAAACATTCAGTACTTC
d_gene: TRBD1; v_gene: TRBV7-9; abundance: many; len: 14; j_gene: TRBJ1-4; CDR3aa: CASSPGQGDEKLFF; CDR3nt: TGTGCCAGCAGCCCAGGACAGGGTGATGAAAAACTGTTTTTT
d_gene: -; v_gene: TRBV4-1; abundance: -; len: 15; j_gene: TRBJ1-4; CDR3aa: CASSPSRGGGEKLFF; CDR3nt: TGCGCCAGCAGCCCTTCTCGGGGCGGGGGTGAAAAACTGTTTTTT
d_gene: -; v_gene: TRBV4-3; abundance: -; len: 16; j_gene: TRBJ2-1; CDR3aa: CASSQDGLSGAYEQFF; CDR3nt: TGCGCCAGCAGCCAAGACGGCTTGTCGGGAGCCTACGAGCAGTTCTTC
d_gene: TRBD1; v_gene: TRBV11-3; abundance: many; len: 16; j_gene: TRBJ2-1; CDR3aa: CASSLDSGQVYNEQFF; CDR3nt: TGTGCCAGCAGCTTAGATTCGGGACAGGTGTACAATGAGCAGTTCTTC
d_gene: TRBD1; v_gene: TRBV19; abundance: few; len: 15; j_gene: TRBJ2-7; CDR3aa: CASSIYAGGNYEQYF; CDR3nt: TGTGCCAGTAGTATTTATGCAGGGGGCAACTACGAGCAGTACTTC
d_gene: -; v_gene: TRBV19; abundance: -; len: 14; j_gene: TRBJ1-5; CDR3aa: CASAGGVGNQPQHF; CDR3nt: TGTGCCAGTGCCGGGGGGGTGGGAAATCAGCCCCAGCATTTT
d_gene: TRBD2; v_gene: TRBV11-1; abundance: -; len: 15; j_gene: TRBJ2-2; CDR3aa: CASSRTSGIPGELFF; CDR3nt: TGTGCCAGCAGCCGGACTAGCGGGATCCCCGGGGAGCTGTTTTTT
d_gene: TRBD1; v_gene: TRBV6-1; abundance: many; len: 13; j_gene: TRBJ1-1; CDR3aa: CATMGQQNTEAFF; CDR3nt: TGTGCCACCATGGGACAGCAGAACACTGAAGCTTTCTTT
d_gene: TRBD2; v_gene: TRBV9; abundance: many; len: 15; j_gene: TRBJ2-1; CDR3aa: CASSVSGGSYNEQFF; CDR3nt: TGTGCCAGCAGCGTTAGCGGGGGATCCTACAATGAGCAGTTCTTC
d_gene: -; v_gene: TRBV2; abundance: many; len: 16; j_gene: TRBJ1-1; CDR3aa: CASGGGGGGMNTEAFF; CDR3nt: TGTGCCAGCGGAGGGGGGGGTGGGGGAATGAACACTGAAGCTTTCTTT
d_gene: -; v_gene: TRBV6-5; abundance: few; len: 13; j_gene: TRBJ1-2; CDR3aa: CASSYSYGFGYTF; CDR3nt: TGTGCCAGCAGTTACTCGTACGGATTTGGCTACACCTTC
d_gene: TRBD1; v_gene: TRBV20-1; abundance: many; len: 12; j_gene: TRBJ2-5; CDR3aa: CSARQGVETQYF; CDR3nt: TGCAGTGCGAGACAGGGCGTAGAGACCCAGTACTTC
d_gene: -; v_gene: TRBV18; abundance: many; len: 15; j_gene: TRBJ2-3; CDR3aa: CASSPPGVATDTQYF; CDR3nt: TGTGCCAGCTCACCACCGGGGGTAGCGACAGATACGCAGTATTTT
d_gene: -; v_gene: TRBV9; abundance: -; len: 14; j_gene: TRBJ1-1; CDR3aa: CASSLAGENTEAFF; CDR3nt: TGTGCCAGCAGCCTAGCGGGTGAGAACACTGAAGCTTTCTTT
d_gene: -; v_gene: TRBV6-5; abundance: many; len: 15; j_gene: TRBJ2-5; CDR3aa: CASSYSGLGLGTQYF; CDR3nt: TGTGCCAGCAGTTACTCTGGTTTGGGGTTGGGGACCCAGTACTTC
d_gene: TRBD1; v_gene: TRBV5-1; abundance: many; len: 17; j_gene: TRBJ2-3; CDR3aa: CASSLYNTGGTADTQYF; CDR3nt: TGCGCCAGCAGCTTGTACAACACAGGGGGAACGGCAGATACGCAGTATTTT
d_gene: TRBD2; v_gene: TRBV24-1; abundance: many; len: 16; j_gene: TRBJ2-2; CDR3aa: CATSDLTSGNTGELFF; CDR3nt: TGTGCCACCAGTGACCTGACTAGCGGGAACACCGGGGAGCTGTTTTTT
d_gene: -; v_gene: TRBV5-5; abundance: many; len: 15; j_gene: TRBJ2-5; CDR3aa: CASSSGLSWRETQYF; CDR3nt: TGTGCCAGCAGCTCCGGTTTATCGTGGCGTGAGACCCAGTACTTC
d_gene: -; v_gene: TRBV28; abundance: many; len: 14; j_gene: TRBJ2-1; CDR3aa: CASSLSGLYNEQFF; CDR3nt: TGTGCCAGCAGTTTAAGCGGGCTATACAATGAGCAGTTCTTC
d_gene: -; v_gene: TRBV7-8; abundance: many; len: 13; j_gene: TRBJ2-2; CDR3aa: CASSLVDTGELFF; CDR3nt: TGTGCCAGCAGCTTAGTTGACACCGGGGAGCTGTTTTTT
d_gene: -; v_gene: TRBV6-1; abundance: few; len: 14; j_gene: TRBJ2-3; CDR3aa: CASSFYGGTDTQYF; CDR3nt: TGTGCCAGCAGTTTCTATGGGGGCACAGATACGCAGTATTTT
d_gene: TRBD1; v_gene: TRBV4-2; abundance: few; len: 15; j_gene: TRBJ1-2; CDR3aa: CASSQEGTVNYGYTF; CDR3nt: TGTGCCAGCAGCCAAGAAGGGACAGTTAACTATGGCTACACCTTC
d_gene: TRBD2; v_gene: TRBV6-5; abundance: many; len: 18; j_gene: TRBJ2-7; CDR3aa: CASSYSITGTSGSYEQYF; CDR3nt: TGTGCCAGCAGTTACTCAATTACAGGGACTAGCGGGAGCTACGAGCAGTACTTC
d_gene: -; v_gene: TRBV29-1; abundance: -; len: 12; j_gene: TRBJ1-1; CDR3aa: CSGGQMNTEAFF; CDR3nt: TGCAGCGGCGGACAGATGAACACTGAAGCTTTCTTT
d_gene: -; v_gene: TRBV11-1; abundance: few; len: 14; j_gene: TRBJ2-7; CDR3aa: CASSQLFGSDEQYF; CDR3nt: TGCGCCAGCAGCCAACTATTCGGTTCGGACGAGCAGTACTTC
d_gene: TRBD1; v_gene: TRBV27; abundance: many; len: 12; j_gene: TRBJ2-1; CDR3aa: CASSFGTGKQFF; CDR3nt: TGTGCCAGCAGTTTCGGGACAGGGAAGCAGTTCTTC
d_gene: -; v_gene: TRBV4-3; abundance: few; len: 16; j_gene: TRBJ2-6; CDR3aa: CASSQDRGTGANVLTF; CDR3nt: TGCGCCAGCAGCCAAGACAGGGGTACTGGGGCCAACGTCCTGACTTTC
d_gene: -; v_gene: TRBV20-1; abundance: -; len: 11; j_gene: TRBJ1-2; CDR3aa: CSARERGGYTF; CDR3nt: TGCAGTGCTAGAGAGCGGGGTGGCTACACCTTC
d_gene: -; v_gene: TRBV13; abundance: few; len: 14; j_gene: TRBJ1-1; CDR3aa: CASSSGRVNTEAFF; CDR3nt: TGTGCCAGCAGCTCTGGGCGGGTGAACACTGAAGCTTTCTTT
d_gene: TRBD1; v_gene: TRBV20-1; abundance: few; len: 16; j_gene: TRBJ2-7; CDR3aa: CSARSRDSVDFYEQYF; CDR3nt: TGCAGTGCTAGATCACGGGACAGCGTCGATTTCTACGAGCAGTACTTC
d_gene: -; v_gene: TRBV5-4; abundance: -; len: 16; j_gene: TRBJ1-2; CDR3aa: CASSSPTATINYGYTF; CDR3nt: TGTGCCAGCAGCAGCCCGACAGCTACTATCAACTATGGCTACACCTTC
d_gene: TRBD1; v_gene: TRBV2; abundance: many; len: 15; j_gene: TRBJ2-3; CDR3aa: CASRTGDRGPDTQYF; CDR3nt: TGTGCCAGCAGAACTGGGGACAGGGGCCCAGATACGCAGTATTTT
d_gene: TRBD1; v_gene: TRBV7-9; abundance: -; len: 15; j_gene: TRBJ2-7; CDR3aa: CASSQGTAEVYEQYF; CDR3nt: TGTGCCAGCAGCCAAGGGACAGCGGAGGTCTACGAGCAGTACTTC
d_gene: -; v_gene: TRBV28; abundance: many; len: 18; j_gene: TRBJ1-2; CDR3aa: CASSFVEGSYPNRYGYTF; CDR3nt: TGTGCCAGCAGTTTCGTCGAGGGAAGTTATCCGAATCGCTATGGCTACACCTTC
d_gene: -; v_gene: TRBV5-1; abundance: many; len: 14; j_gene: TRBJ2-2; CDR3aa: CASSWDGGTGELFF; CDR3nt: TGCGCCAGCAGCTGGGACGGGGGAACCGGGGAGCTGTTTTTT
d_gene: -; v_gene: TRBV11-1; abundance: -; len: 13; j_gene: TRBJ2-1; CDR3aa: CASSLALTAEQFF; CDR3nt: TGTGCCAGCAGCTTAGCGCTTACGGCAGAGCAGTTCTTC